This passage covers 20 T cell receptor beta chains from one sample sequenced in a study of identical twins. TCRdb ran MiXCR on the 5' RACE reads and lists one entry per CDR3 protein. Found here are about 720,000 distinct CDR3 sequences, approximately 18% of them singletons; the top ten hold 13%. This same sample was also taken into another study, of T cells expressing NK-cell markers.

The sequencing input was PBMCs. These receptors all stem from a woman in her late teens or twenties in good health.

The chain is built from TRBV12-3 or TRBV12-4 and TRBJ1-5; D ambiguous. Trimming stripped 3 bases from V and 3 bases from J, with 9 bases between. The CDR3 is made up of 14 amino acids. The CDR3: CASSFERFNQPQHF. CDR3 DNA: TGTGCCAGCAGTTTTGAACGCTTCAATCAGCCCCAGCATTTT.

V is TRBV7-2 and J is TRBJ2-3; tentative D call: TRBD1 (6 bases). The CDR3 runs to 13 residues. Trimming removed 4 bases at V and 5 bases at J, with 10 bases between. CDR1 is SGHTA, CDR2 FQGNSA, per germline. Here the CDR3 reads CASSSGHRDTQYF. CDR3 bases: TGTGCCAGCAGCTCGGGACATAGAGATACGCAGTATTTT.

This clonotype was seen more than once but under ten times. The CDR3 loop reads CASSSPATGRPNYGYTF. The DNA of the CDR3 is TGTGCCAGCAGCTCGCCGGCGACAGGCCGACCTAACTATGGCTACACCTTC. V gene TRBV7-9 combines with J gene TRBJ1-2, with D tentatively TRBD1 (6 bases). V lost 4 bases to trimming and J lost 0 bases, with 18 bases between them. The CDR3 contains 17 residues. Germline CDR1 SEHNR, CDR2 FQNEAQ (reference sequence).

The chain has TRBV3-1 and TRBJ2-2; D is unclear. The germline CDR1 and CDR2 sequences are LGHDT and YNNKEL (reference sequence). The CDR3 length is 14 residues. Deletions cut 0 bases from V and 4 bases from J, with 6 bases between. CDR3 nucleotide sequence: TGTGCCAGCAGCCAAGAACTTATCACCGGGGAGCTGTTTTTT. It yields the protein CASSQELITGELFF.

This clonotype was seen more than once but under ten times. The V gene is TRBV27, the J gene TRBJ1-1; 8 bases align to TRBD1. The J segment lost 4 bases and the V segment lost 3 bases, leaving 4 bases of the junction unmatched. The CDR3 contains 14 residues. Germline loops: CDR1 MNHEY, CDR2 SMNVEV (reference sequence). The CDR3 here is CASSLDRAVTEAFF. The CDR3 region has the DNA TGTGCCAGCAGTTTGGACAGGGCGGTCACTGAAGCTTTCTTT.

The rearrangement uses TRBV10-1 and TRBJ2-1; the D is unclear. Deletions cut 2 bases from V and 6 bases from J, with 8 bases between. From germline, CDR1 is WNHNN and CDR2 SYGVQD (reference sequence). The CDR3 spans 13 residues. The CDR3 loop is CASSETWGNEQFF. CDR3 in DNA: TGCGCCAGCAGTGAGACGTGGGGCAATGAGCAGTTCTTC.

The chain couples TRBV11-2 to TRBJ2-3; perhaps TRBD2 as D (6 bases). CDR3 length: 16 amino acids. Germline V lookup: CDR1 SGHAT, CDR2 FQNNGV. The germline V and J ends were trimmed by 3 bases and 4 bases, with 17 bases remaining between them. CDR3: CASSLGPGEIADTQYF. CDR3 bases: TGTGCCAGCAGCTTGGGACCGGGAGAAATTGCAGATACGCAGTATTTT.

This clonotype was counted between two and nine times. The J gene is TRBJ2-1, the V gene TRBV11-3; the D gene could be TRBD1 or TRBD2 (6 bases each). The CDR3 runs 14 residues. The V end lost 5 bases, the J end lost 7 bases, and 15 bases lay between the germline ends. Germline values: CDR1 SGHNT, CDR2 YENEEA. The CDR3 DNA reads TGTGCCAGCAGCCCGGGAGCAAGGGGGAATGAGCAGTTCTTC. Translation gives CASSPGARGNEQFF.

A remark on this clonotype: Being one base from a much bigger clone, this may be a read error. The chain recombines TRBV7-9 with TRBJ1-1; no clear D gene. Germline V lookup: CDR1 SEHNR, CDR2 FQNEAQ (reference sequence). The CDR3 spans 11 residues. For the CDR3, the DNA is TGTGCCAGCAACTTAGTCGCTGAAGCTTTCTTT. Encoded protein: CASNLVAEAFF.

This clonotype was seen only a few times. V is TRBV12-3 or TRBV12-4 and J is TRBJ2-1, with D possibly TRBD1 on 5 matching bases. The CDR3 contains 15 residues. V shed 2 bases and J shed 7 bases, with 15 bases lying between them. The DNA for the CDR3 is TGTGCCAGCAGTTTATCTGATGCAGGGCAGAATGAGCAGTTCTTC. This codes for CASSLSDAGQNEQFF.

The chain links TRBV20-1 to TRBJ1-2; D is undetermined. CDR3 size: 13 residues. The germline gives CDR1 DFQATT, CDR2 SNEGSKA (reference sequence). CDR3 amino acids: CRGSIGMNSGYTF. The CDR3 nucleotides read TGCAGGGGATCCATCGGGATGAACAGTGGCTACACCTTC.

V gene TRBV20-1 combines with J gene TRBJ2-7, with a tentative D call TRBD1 (6 bases). V shed 3 bases and J shed 1 base, with 7 bases lying between them. Germline V CDR1 and CDR2: DFQATT, SNEGSKA (reference sequence). This CDR3 is built from 12 residues. Written as DNA, the CDR3 is TGCAGTGCTAGCGGACAGTCCTACGAGCAGTACTTC. Its translation is CSASGQSYEQYF.

The rearrangement uses TRBV6-2 or TRBV6-3 and TRBJ1-1; 9 bases fit TRBD1. There are 15 residues in the CDR3. The V segment lost 2 bases and the J segment 1 base; nucleotides outside the gene matches: 2. Germline lookup yields CDR1 MNHEY and CDR2 SVGEGT. The CDR3 nucleotides are TGTGCCAGCAGTTACCCGGGACAGGGGAACACTGAAGCTTTCTTT. Translation gives CASSYPGQGNTEAFF.

The J gene is TRBJ2-1, the V gene TRBV29-1; 8 bases fit TRBD2. The germline CDR1 and CDR2 sequences are SQVTM and ANQGSEA. V lost 6 bases to trimming and J lost 8 bases; unmatched junction nucleotides: 6. CDR3 length equals 12 residues. The CDR3 DNA reads as TGCAGCGTGGATAGCGGGATCGATGAGCAGTTCTTC. Translation: CSVDSGIDEQFF.

This clonotype appeared a few times. The V and J genes are TRBV20-1 and TRBJ2-5; unclear D gene. Trimming pared 0 bases from V and 5 bases from J, leaving 7 bases between. The CDR3 contains 12 residues. Per germline, CDR1 DFQATT and CDR2 SNEGSKA (reference sequence). Written as DNA, the CDR3 is TGCAGTGCTAGAGATTTGTGGGAGACCCAGTACTTC. Translation gives CSARDLWETQYF.

J is TRBJ1-1 and V is TRBV11-2, with a tentative D call TRBD1 (5 bases). CDR3 size: 14 residues. Germline CDR1 SGHAT, CDR2 FQNNGV. The V and J ends lost 3 bases and 10 bases respectively, with 18 bases between them. CDR3 sequence: CASSFPGTSGRAFF. CDR3 bases: TGTGCCAGCAGCTTCCCCGGGACGTCGGGTAGAGCTTTCTTT.

This clonotype has only a few counts. The J gene is TRBJ1-5, the V gene TRBV5-6, with D perhaps matching TRBD1 (5 bases). Trimming pared 2 bases from V and 9 bases from J, leaving 9 bases between. Germline CDR1 and CDR2: SGHDT and YYEEEE. The CDR3 is 12 amino acids. CDR3 protein: CASSFRGRPQHF. CDR3 nucleotides: TGTGCCAGCAGCTTCCGGGGACGGCCCCAGCATTTT.

A few counts support this clonotype. The chain has TRBV12-3 or TRBV12-4 and TRBJ2-7; unclear D gene. V was trimmed by 3 bases and J by 3 bases, leaving 6 bases between them. The CDR3 loop spans 12 amino acids. CDR3 in amino acids: CASSLSYYEQYF. CDR3 nucleotide sequence: TGTGCCAGCAGTTTGAGCTACTACGAGCAGTACTTC.

This sequence joins TRBV20-1 and TRBJ2-1; D is ambiguous. The V and J ends lost 0 bases and 5 bases respectively, with 8 bases between them. Germline assignment: CDR1 DFQATT and CDR2 SNEGSKA (reference sequence). The length of the CDR3 is 13 residues. The CDR3 DNA is TGCAGTGCTAGAGATCCCCTAAACAATGAGCAGTTCTTC. Translation gives CSARDPLNNEQFF.

The chain couples TRBV3-1 to TRBJ1-1, with 10 bases fitting TRBD1. CDR1 and CDR2 (germline): LGHDT, YNNKEL (reference sequence). Unmatched junction bases numbered 4, after V lost 5 bases and J lost 4 bases. The CDR3 length is 14 residues. CDR3 residues: CASSGRDRGTEAFF. DNA for the CDR3: TGTGCCAGCAGCGGTAGGGACAGGGGCACTGAAGCTTTCTTT. Filled out from reference TRBV3-1 and TRBJ1-1, the complete variable domain reads DTAVSQTPKYLVTQMGNDKSIKCEQNLGHDTMYWYKQDSKKFLKIMFSYNNKELIINETVPNRFSPKSPDKAHLNLHINSLELGDSAVYFCASSGRDRGTEAFFGQGTRLTVV.